This T cell receptor (beta chain) appears in the sequencing data of a study of tumor and adjacent non-tumor tissue in lung cancer. For the study at large: The patients, some ten men and 5 women, were roughly 30 to 80 with stage I to III disease.

The template was RNA from unsorted bulk tissue. The normal lung tissue was taken more than 3 cm from the tumor edge. Findings and limits, study-wide: Shorter survival was associated with higher TCR diversity in tumors.

The count of this clonotype is one. Its antigen is undetermined. The library came from three nested PCR rounds adapted from ARM-PCR protocols. From the multiplex PCR reads, TCRdb called clonotypes with MiXCR, one entry per CDR3 protein. The profile shows 98,000 or so distinct CDR3 sequences, 75% to 90% of them singletons. What was sequenced was distant non-tumor lung tissue. The TCR originated in a man aged 55 to 70 with small cell lung cancer.

CDR3 region: CASSSLTSGLRFF. The CDR3 DNA sequence: TGTGCCAGCAGCTCACTTACTAGCGGACTGCGGTTCTTC. The chain links TRBV11-2 to TRBJ2-1; 8 bases map to TRBD2. Germline V CDR1 and CDR2: SGHAT, FQNNGV. With V trimmed by 4 bases and J by 15 bases, 11 bases remained unmatched. The CDR3 extends over 13 amino acids. The whole variable domain, remainder taken from reference TRBV11-2 and TRBJ2-1, is EAGVAQSPRYKIIEKRQSVAFWCNPISGHATLYWYQQILGQGPKLLIQFQNNGVVDDSQLPKDRFSAERLKGVDSTLKIQPAKLEDSAVYLCASSSLTSGLRFFGPGTRLTVL.